This record looks at one TCR beta chain sequence and its context. Antigen unknown. This specimen belongs to a study of T cell responses to AZD1222 COVID-19 vaccine. On the study more broadly: Second-dose intervals near 4 or 12 weeks were combined. The study's findings and limits: Among spike-specific TCRs, nearly half reportedly target unmutated variant regions. Elevations in Spike-specific TCR breadth and depth followed administration of two AZD1222 doses. Recipients of AZD1222 seropositive at baseline numbered only 6 or 7.

Libraries were prepared by immunoSEQ multiplex PCR; TCRdb keeps only in-frame clonotypes and omits some of them. The data contain 99,000 or so clones, 70% to 90% of them singletons. This CDR3 has 14 residues. Germline V gene sequence: CDR1 MNHEY, CDR2 SVGAGI. V lost 6 bases, J lost 4 bases, and 13 bases lay in between. The receptor's source is an adult in good health. Sequencing was performed on peripheral blood, taken on day 0 of AZD1222 vaccination. This chain connects TRBV6-5 to TRBJ2-1; D is perhaps TRBD1 (6 bases). CDR3 sequence (DNA): TGTGCCAGCAGACGCGGACAGACTTACAATGAGCAGTTCTTC. Translation gives CASRRGQTYNEQFF.